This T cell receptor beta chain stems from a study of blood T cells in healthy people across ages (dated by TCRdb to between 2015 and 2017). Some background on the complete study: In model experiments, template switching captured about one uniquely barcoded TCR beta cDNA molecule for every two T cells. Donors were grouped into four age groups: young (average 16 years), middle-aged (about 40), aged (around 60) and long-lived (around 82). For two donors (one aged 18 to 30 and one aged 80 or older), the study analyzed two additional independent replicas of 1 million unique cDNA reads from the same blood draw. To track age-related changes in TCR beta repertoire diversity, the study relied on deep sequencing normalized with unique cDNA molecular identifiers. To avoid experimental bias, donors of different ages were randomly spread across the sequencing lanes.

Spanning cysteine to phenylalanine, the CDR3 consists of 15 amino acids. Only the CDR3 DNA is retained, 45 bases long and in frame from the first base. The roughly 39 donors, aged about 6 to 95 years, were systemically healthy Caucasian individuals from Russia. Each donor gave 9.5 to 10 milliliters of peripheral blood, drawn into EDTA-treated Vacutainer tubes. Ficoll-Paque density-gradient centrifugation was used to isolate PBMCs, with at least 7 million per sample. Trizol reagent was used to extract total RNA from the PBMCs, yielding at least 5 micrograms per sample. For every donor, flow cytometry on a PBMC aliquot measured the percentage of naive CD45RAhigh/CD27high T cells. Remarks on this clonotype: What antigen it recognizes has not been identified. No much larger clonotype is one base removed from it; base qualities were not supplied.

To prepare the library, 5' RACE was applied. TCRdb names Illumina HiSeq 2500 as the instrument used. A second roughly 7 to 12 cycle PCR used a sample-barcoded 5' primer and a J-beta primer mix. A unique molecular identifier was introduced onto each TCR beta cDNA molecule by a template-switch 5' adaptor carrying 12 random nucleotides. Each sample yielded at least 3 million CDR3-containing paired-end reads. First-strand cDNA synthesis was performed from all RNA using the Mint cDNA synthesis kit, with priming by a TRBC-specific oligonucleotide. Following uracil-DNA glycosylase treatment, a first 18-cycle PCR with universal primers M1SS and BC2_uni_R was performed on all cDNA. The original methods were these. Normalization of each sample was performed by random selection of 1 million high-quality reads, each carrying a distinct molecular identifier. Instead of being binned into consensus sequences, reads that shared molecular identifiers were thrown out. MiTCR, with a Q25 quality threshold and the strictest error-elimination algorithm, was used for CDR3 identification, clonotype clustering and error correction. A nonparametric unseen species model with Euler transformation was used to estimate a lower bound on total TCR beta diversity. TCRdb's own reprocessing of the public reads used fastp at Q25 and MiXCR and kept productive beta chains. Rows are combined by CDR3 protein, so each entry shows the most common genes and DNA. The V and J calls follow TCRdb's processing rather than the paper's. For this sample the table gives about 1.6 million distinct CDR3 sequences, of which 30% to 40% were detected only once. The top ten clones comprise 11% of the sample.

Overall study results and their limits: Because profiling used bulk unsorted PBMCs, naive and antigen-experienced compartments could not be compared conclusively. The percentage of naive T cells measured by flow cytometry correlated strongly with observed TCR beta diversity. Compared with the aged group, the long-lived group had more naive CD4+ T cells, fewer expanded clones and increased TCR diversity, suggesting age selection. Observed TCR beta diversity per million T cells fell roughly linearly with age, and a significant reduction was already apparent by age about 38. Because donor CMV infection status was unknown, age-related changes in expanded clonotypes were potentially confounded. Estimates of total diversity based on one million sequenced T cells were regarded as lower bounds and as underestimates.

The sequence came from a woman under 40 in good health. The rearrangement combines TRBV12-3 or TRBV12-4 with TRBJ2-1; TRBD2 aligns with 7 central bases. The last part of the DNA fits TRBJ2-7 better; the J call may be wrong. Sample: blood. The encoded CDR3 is CASSPGASGYNEQYF. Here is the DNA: TGTGCCAGCAGCCCCGGGGCTAGCGGCTACAATGAGCAGTACTTC.